The rows below give T cell receptor beta chains drawn from one sample of a study of graft-versus-host responses after intestinal transplantation. Their antigens remain unidentified. The data were produced by immunoSEQ multiplex PCR, yet TCRdb's version contains in-frame clones alone and is incomplete. The data contain over 100,000 clones, approximately 94% of them singletons. The material was unstimulated CD4+ T cells sorted from spleen or lymph node cells, obtained before transplant. These receptors all stem from a human donor who was the organ donor for an intestinal transplant. CDR3s include the opening cysteine and the closing phenylalanine or tryptophan. D genes are given only for firm matches. Not every row has a clone size; where given, it reads once, few, many or a size class.

d_call: -; v_call: TRBV2; cdr3_length: 13; j_call: TRBJ1-2; clone_size: -; cdr3_aa: CASSGDTNYGYTF; cdr3_nt: TGTGCCAGCAGTGGGGACACTAACTATGGCTACACCTTC
d_call: -; v_call: TRBV6-6; cdr3_length: 16; j_call: TRBJ1-4; clone_size: once; cdr3_aa: CASSLWTVATNEKLFF; cdr3_nt: TGTGCCAGCAGTTTATGGACCGTTGCAACTAATGAAAAACTGTTTTTT
d_call: TRBD2; v_call: TRBV7-2; cdr3_length: 17; j_call: TRBJ2-1; clone_size: -; cdr3_aa: CASSLLPSGSSYNEQFF; cdr3_nt: TGTGCCAGCAGCTTATTACCGAGCGGGAGCTCCTACAATGAGCAGTTCTTC
d_call: -; v_call: TRBV5-1; cdr3_length: 14; j_call: TRBJ2-5; clone_size: -; cdr3_aa: CASSISGVRETQYF; cdr3_nt: TGCGCCAGCAGCATATCGGGAGTGCGAGAGACCCAGTACTTC
d_call: -; v_call: TRBV19; cdr3_length: 13; j_call: TRBJ2-3; clone_size: -; cdr3_aa: CASSPQGTDTQYF; cdr3_nt: TGTGCCAGCTCCCCTCAGGGCACAGATACGCAGTATTTT
d_call: -; v_call: TRBV6-5; cdr3_length: 13; j_call: TRBJ2-1; clone_size: -; cdr3_aa: CASSYLHGSSRFF; cdr3_nt: TGTGCCAGCAGTTACCTTCACGGGTCTAGCCGGTTCTTC
d_call: -; v_call: TRBV25-1; cdr3_length: 13; j_call: TRBJ1-1; clone_size: -; cdr3_aa: CARFARGRTEAFF; cdr3_nt: TGTGCCAGATTCGCCAGGGGTCGAACTGAAGCTTTCTTT
d_call: -; v_call: TRBV6-1; cdr3_length: 14; j_call: TRBJ1-5; clone_size: once; cdr3_aa: CASSVSDRNQPQHF; cdr3_nt: TGTGCCAGCAGTGTTTCAGACCGAAATCAGCCCCAGCATTTT
d_call: -; v_call: TRBV28; cdr3_length: 14; j_call: TRBJ1-4; clone_size: -; cdr3_aa: CASSSAGVAEKLFF; cdr3_nt: TGTGCCAGCAGTTCGGCAGGGGTGGCTGAAAAACTGTTTTTT
d_call: -; v_call: TRBV4-1; cdr3_length: 18; j_call: TRBJ2-6; clone_size: -; cdr3_aa: CASSQDFGKSYGANVLTF; cdr3_nt: TGCGCCAGCAGCCAAGACTTTGGTAAATCTTATGGGGCCAACGTCCTGACTTTC
d_call: -; v_call: TRBV6-5; cdr3_length: 15; j_call: TRBJ1-1; clone_size: -; cdr3_aa: CASSMGHRKNTEAFF; cdr3_nt: TGTGCCAGCAGTATGGGACACCGAAAGAACACTGAAGCTTTCTTT
d_call: TRBD1; v_call: TRBV2; cdr3_length: 17; j_call: TRBJ2-1; clone_size: -; cdr3_aa: CASARSGTVTSYNEQFF; cdr3_nt: TGTGCCAGCGCCCGATCCGGGACAGTTACCTCCTACAATGAGCAGTTCTTC
d_call: TRBD1; v_call: TRBV5-4; cdr3_length: 14; j_call: TRBJ1-1; clone_size: -; cdr3_aa: CASSWTGMSTEAFF; cdr3_nt: TGTGCCAGCAGCTGGACAGGCATGAGCACTGAAGCTTTCTTT
d_call: -; v_call: TRBV27; cdr3_length: 14; j_call: TRBJ2-2; clone_size: once; cdr3_aa: CASSFRMNTGELFF; cdr3_nt: TGTGCCAGCAGTTTTAGGATGAACACCGGGGAGCTGTTTTTT
d_call: -; v_call: TRBV18; cdr3_length: 16; j_call: TRBJ2-3; clone_size: -; cdr3_aa: CASSPGRYTSTDTQYF; cdr3_nt: TGTGCCAGCTCACCCGGTCGATATACTAGCACAGATACGCAGTATTTT
d_call: -; v_call: TRBV5-5; cdr3_length: 14; j_call: TRBJ2-7; clone_size: -; cdr3_aa: CASSLPPGTYEQYF; cdr3_nt: TGTGCCAGCAGTTTACCCCCGGGAACCTACGAGCAGTACTTC
d_call: TRBD1; v_call: TRBV7-8; cdr3_length: 15; j_call: TRBJ1-2; clone_size: -; cdr3_aa: CASSLGGQGRGGYTF; cdr3_nt: TGTGCCAGCAGCTTAGGGGGACAGGGGAGGGGTGGCTACACCTTC
d_call: TRBD2; v_call: TRBV7-2; cdr3_length: 15; j_call: TRBJ2-7; clone_size: -; cdr3_aa: CASSWGLAGAYEQYF; cdr3_nt: TGTGCCAGCAGCTGGGGACTAGCGGGAGCCTACGAGCAGTACTTC
d_call: -; v_call: TRBV7-2; cdr3_length: 15; j_call: TRBJ1-3; clone_size: few; cdr3_aa: CASSFLITSGNTIYF; cdr3_nt: TGTGCCAGCAGCTTTCTGATTACCTCTGGAAACACCATATATTTT
d_call: -; v_call: TRBV9; cdr3_length: 14; j_call: TRBJ1-3; clone_size: -; cdr3_aa: CASSGSRSGNTIYF; cdr3_nt: TGTGCCAGCAGCGGCAGCCGCTCTGGAAACACCATATATTTT
d_call: -; v_call: TRBV30; cdr3_length: 11; j_call: TRBJ1-1; clone_size: -; cdr3_aa: CAWRRNTEAFF; cdr3_nt: TGTGCCTGGAGAAGGAACACTGAAGCTTTCTTT
d_call: TRBD1; v_call: TRBV4-1; cdr3_length: 16; j_call: TRBJ2-1; clone_size: -; cdr3_aa: CASSQGGQGVGNEQFF; cdr3_nt: TGCGCCAGCAGCCAAGGAGGACAGGGGGTAGGCAATGAGCAGTTCTTC
d_call: TRBD2; v_call: TRBV15; cdr3_length: 14; j_call: TRBJ2-7; clone_size: -; cdr3_aa: CATSRLAGAYEQYF; cdr3_nt: TGTGCCACCAGCAGACTAGCGGGAGCCTACGAGCAGTACTTC
d_call: TRBD2; v_call: TRBV28; cdr3_length: 13; j_call: TRBJ2-1; clone_size: -; cdr3_aa: CASRSGLVSEQFF; cdr3_nt: TGTGCCAGCAGGTCGGGACTAGTCAGTGAGCAGTTCTTC
d_call: -; v_call: TRBV28; cdr3_length: 13; j_call: TRBJ1-5; clone_size: -; cdr3_aa: CASSLTDNQPQHF; cdr3_nt: TGTGCCAGCAGTCTGACAGACAATCAGCCCCAGCATTTT
d_call: TRBD2; v_call: TRBV28; cdr3_length: 14; j_call: TRBJ2-7; clone_size: -; cdr3_aa: CASSRTSAIYEQYF; cdr3_nt: TGTGCCAGCAGTCGGACTAGCGCGATCTACGAGCAGTACTTC
d_call: TRBD1; v_call: TRBV5-5; cdr3_length: 17; j_call: TRBJ2-7; clone_size: -; cdr3_aa: CASSSKRMTGSPFEQYF; cdr3_nt: TGTGCCAGCAGCTCCAAAAGAATGACAGGGTCTCCCTTCGAGCAGTACTTC
d_call: TRBD2; v_call: TRBV30; cdr3_length: 14; j_call: TRBJ2-5; clone_size: -; cdr3_aa: CAWSTTSGQETQYF; cdr3_nt: TGTGCCTGGAGTACAACTAGCGGCCAAGAGACCCAGTACTTC
d_call: -; v_call: TRBV2; cdr3_length: 13; j_call: TRBJ1-2; clone_size: -; cdr3_aa: CASRQQSNYGYTF; cdr3_nt: TGTGCCAGCAGGCAACAGAGCAACTATGGCTACACCTTC
d_call: -; v_call: TRBV4-3; cdr3_length: 15; j_call: TRBJ2-1; clone_size: -; cdr3_aa: CASSQDATPYNEQFF; cdr3_nt: TGCGCCAGCAGCCAAGACGCAACCCCATACAATGAGCAGTTCTTC
d_call: TRBD2; v_call: TRBV7-3; cdr3_length: 16; j_call: TRBJ2-3; clone_size: -; cdr3_aa: CASSLGPSGSPDTQYF; cdr3_nt: TGTGCCAGCAGCCTAGGTCCTAGCGGGAGCCCAGATACGCAGTATTTT
d_call: -; v_call: TRBV6-1; cdr3_length: 14; j_call: TRBJ2-7; clone_size: -; cdr3_aa: CATIPGDPTYEQYF; cdr3_nt: TGTGCCACTATCCCAGGGGATCCTACCTACGAGCAGTACTTC
d_call: -; v_call: TRBV10-3; cdr3_length: 17; j_call: TRBJ2-7; clone_size: once; cdr3_aa: CAISEISLGAGFYEQYF; cdr3_nt: TGTGCCATCAGTGAGATCTCATTAGGGGCCGGCTTCTACGAGCAGTACTTC
d_call: -; v_call: TRBV10-3; cdr3_length: 12; j_call: TRBJ1-4; clone_size: -; cdr3_aa: CAVGTPNEKLFF; cdr3_nt: TGTGCCGTCGGGACACCTAATGAAAAACTGTTTTTT
d_call: -; v_call: TRBV7-9; cdr3_length: 12; j_call: TRBJ2-2; clone_size: -; cdr3_aa: CASTRQSLELFF; cdr3_nt: TGTGCCAGCACCCGACAGTCCTTGGAGCTGTTTTTT
d_call: -; v_call: TRBV6-4; cdr3_length: 13; j_call: TRBJ1-1; clone_size: -; cdr3_aa: CASSPVVGSKAFF; cdr3_nt: TGTGCCAGCAGTCCAGTGGTAGGTTCGAAAGCTTTCTTT
d_call: -; v_call: TRBV4-1; cdr3_length: 18; j_call: TRBJ2-1; clone_size: -; cdr3_aa: CASSQDSQTGFGNNEQFF; cdr3_nt: TGCGCCAGCAGCCAAGATTCACAAACAGGGTTCGGGAACAATGAGCAGTTCTTC
d_call: TRBD1; v_call: TRBV2; cdr3_length: 13; j_call: TRBJ1-1; clone_size: -; cdr3_aa: CASRQTGFTEAFF; cdr3_nt: TGTGCCAGCAGACAGACAGGGTTCACTGAAGCTTTCTTT
d_call: -; v_call: TRBV28; cdr3_length: 12; j_call: TRBJ1-2; clone_size: -; cdr3_aa: CASSFVSYGYTF; cdr3_nt: TGTGCCAGCAGTTTCGTCAGCTATGGCTACACCTTC
d_call: -; v_call: TRBV6-5; cdr3_length: 11; j_call: TRBJ2-7; clone_size: -; cdr3_aa: CASSDNYEQYF; cdr3_nt: TGTGCCAGCAGTGACAACTACGAGCAGTACTTC
d_call: -; v_call: TRBV5-1; cdr3_length: 15; j_call: TRBJ2-7; clone_size: -; cdr3_aa: CASSLAGGQGGEQYF; cdr3_nt: TGCGCCAGCAGCTTGGCCGGGGGGCAGGGTGGCGAGCAGTACTTC
d_call: TRBD1; v_call: TRBV30; cdr3_length: 14; j_call: TRBJ1-2; clone_size: -; cdr3_aa: CAWGKSQGWFGYTF; cdr3_nt: TGTGCCTGGGGGAAATCACAGGGGTGGTTTGGCTACACCTTC
d_call: -; v_call: TRBV30; cdr3_length: 15; j_call: TRBJ2-1; clone_size: -; cdr3_aa: CAWSAGTPVYNEQFF; cdr3_nt: TGTGCCTGGAGTGCCGGGACACCTGTATACAATGAGCAGTTCTTC
d_call: -; v_call: TRBV27; cdr3_length: 13; j_call: TRBJ1-1; clone_size: once; cdr3_aa: CASSLSTNTEAFF; cdr3_nt: TGTGCCAGCAGTTTATCCACTAACACTGAAGCTTTCTTT